A single sample is the source of the 9 T cell receptor beta chains below, sequenced in a study of long-term antiretroviral therapy in people with HIV. The assay, immunoSEQ v3.0, was run at survey level. Assay: immunoSEQ multiplex PCR; the TCRdb copy retains only in-frame clones and omits some. The profile covers tens of thousands of clones, with 86% appearing a single time and approximately 5.4% taken by the ten largest. The sequencing used unsorted PBMCs, collected 0.1 years before starting antiretroviral therapy. The source is a woman aged 45-65 years with HIV.

The chain couples TRBV7-9 to TRBJ1-3, with D uncertain. This CDR3 has 13 amino acids. Germline loops: CDR1 SEHNR, CDR2 FQNEAQ (reference sequence). Trimming took 5 bases from V and 8 from J, leaving 13 bases between them. CDR3 loop: CASSISPEYTIYF. The CDR3, as DNA: TGTGCCAGCAGCATCTCTCCGGAGTACACCATATATTTT. Using reference TRBV7-9 and TRBJ1-3 for the parts outside the CDR3, the full variable domain is DTGVSQNPRHKITKRGQNVTFRCDPISEHNRLYWYRQTLGQGPEFLTYFQNEAQLEKSRLLSDRFSAERPKGSFSTLEIQRTEQGDSAMYLCASSISPEYTIYFGEGSWLTVV.

The V call is TRBV20-1, the J call TRBJ2-1; 8 nucleotides line up with TRBD2. The germline CDR1 and CDR2 sequences are DFQATT and SNEGSKA (reference sequence). There are 11 residues in the CDR3. Trimming took 4 bases from V and 10 from J; bases not matched to a gene: 3. The CDR3 sequence: CSAISGVEQFF. CDR3 nucleotides: TGCAGTGCTATTAGCGGGGTGGAGCAGTTCTTC.

The chain uses TRBV23-1 and TRBJ1-2; 9 bases line up with TRBD1. TRBV23-1 is an open reading frame, and its role is uncertain. The junction had 12 bases not matched to a gene; V was cut back by 11 bases and J by 8 bases. This CDR3 region has 13 residues. CDR3 in DNA: TGCGCCGGCTCCCGGGACAGGGTACGAGGCTACACCTTC. Translated: CAGSRDRVRGYTF.

The chain couples TRBV29-1 to TRBJ2-5; D uncertain. Germline values: CDR1 SQVTM, CDR2 ANQGSEA. The length of the CDR3 is 13 residues. The V end lost 5 bases, the J end lost 1 base, and 11 bases lay between the germline ends. The CDR3 nucleotides read TGCAGCGTTTCCCAGCTCCCCCAAGAGACCCAGTACTTC. Its translation: CSVSQLPQETQYF.

The V and J genes are TRBV6-1 and TRBJ1-2, with 7 bases that match TRBD1. The CDR3 has 13 residues. In germline, CDR1 is MNHNS, CDR2 SASEGT. The ends lost 6 bases at V and 5 bases at J; junction bases unmatched: 6. CDR3 loop: CASSDRVGYGYTF. CDR3 DNA: TGTGCCAGCAGCGACAGGGTAGGATATGGCTACACCTTC.

The chain's CDR3 is CASSPSTGPGDSPLHF. The DNA of the CDR3 is TGTGCCAGCTCACCATCGACAGGGCCAGGGGATTCACCCCTCCACTTT. The rearrangement links TRBV18 to TRBJ1-6; 7 positions agree with TRBD1. The V segment lost 2 bases and the J segment 8 bases; nucleotides outside the gene matches: 9. Germline CDR1 and CDR2: KGHSH and LQKENI. CDR3 length: 16 amino acids.

The chain uses TRBV7-9 and TRBJ2-7; 9 positions match TRBD2. CDR3 size: 17 residues. V shed 7 bases, J shed 4 bases, and the junction held 17 bases outside the gene matches. Germline V gene data show CDR1 as SEHNR and CDR2 as FQNEAQ (reference sequence). The chain's CDR3 is CASTTPGGLAGSYEQYF. Here the CDR3 DNA reads TGTGCCAGCACCACTCCCGGGGGACTAGCCGGCTCGTACGAGCAGTACTTC.

In DNA form, the CDR3 reads TGTGCCATCACTAGCGGGGGGGTAGAGACCCAGTACTTC. It yields the protein CAITSGGVETQYF. The genes are TRBV10-3 and TRBJ2-5; 12 nucleotides agree with TRBD2. With 7 bases clipped from V and 4 bases from J, the junction kept 1 base outside the gene matches. This CDR3 contains 13 residues. Germline loops: CDR1 ENHRY, CDR2 SYGVKD.

J is TRBJ1-4 and V is TRBV11-2; D remains unclear. The CDR3 is 14 amino acids. Germline CDR1 and CDR2: SGHAT and FQNNGV. The V end lost 5 bases, the J end lost 4 bases, and 11 bases lay between the germline ends. The CDR3 reads CASSPGRNNEKLFF. In DNA form, the CDR3 reads TGTGCCAGCAGCCCGGGGAGGAATAATGAAAAACTGTTTTTT.